The rows below give T cell receptor beta chains drawn from one sample of a study of cytotoxic CD8 clonotypes in ibrutinib-treated CLL. Generated by immunoSEQ multiplex PCR, the TCRdb table keeps only in-frame clones and is missing some. The table includes 300,000 to 350,000 clones, 80% detected once. The source material was PBMCs, sampled before ibrutinib treatment. All receptors come from a human donor with chronic lymphocytic leukemia. Both conserved end residues are part of each CDR3. D genes are given only for firm matches. A clone size is listed for some rows: how often the clone was seen (once, few, many), or a class if it is expanded.

v_call	clone_size	j_call	d_call	cdr3_nt	cdr3_aa
TRBV9	few	TRBJ1-1	-	TGTGCCAGCGGGGAGACAGCTAACACTGAAGCTTTCTTT	CASGETANTEAFF
TRBV5-4	once	TRBJ1-5	-	TGTGCCAGCAGCTTGGGGGGCGGCGCGACCCCGGAAGATCAGCCCCAGCATTTT	CASSLGGGATPEDQPQHF
TRBV11-2	-	TRBJ2-7	TRBD2	TGTGCCAGCAGGTCCGGGACTAGCGGTTTTAACGAGCAGTACTTC	CASRSGTSGFNEQYF
TRBV19	-	TRBJ1-4	-	TGTGCCAGTATGCAGCCTGCAACTAATGAAAAACTGTTTTTT	CASMQPATNEKLFF
TRBV7-8	-	TRBJ2-1	-	TGTGCCAGCAGCCCTCTAGCAGGCTCCTACAATGAGCAGTTCTTC	CASSPLAGSYNEQFF
TRBV5-6	-	TRBJ2-1	TRBD2	TGTGCCAGCAGCTGGACCCCGGTCTTATGGCGGGAGATGGGAAATGAGCAGTTCTTC	CASSWTPVLWREMGNEQFF
TRBV30	-	TRBJ1-4	-	TGTGCCTGGAGACTCCTGGACTCTGAAAAACTGTTTTTT	CAWRLLDSEKLFF
TRBV19	few	TRBJ1-2	-	TGTGCCAGTAGTATAGGCGGAAGAGGGGACTATGGCTACACCTTC	CASSIGGRGDYGYTF
TRBV5-1	-	TRBJ2-3	TRBD2	TGCGCCAGCAGCTTGGAAAATAGCGGGAGGGGGAGCACAGATACGCAGTATTTT	CASSLENSGRGSTDTQYF
TRBV4-3	-	TRBJ1-2	-	TGCGCCAGCAGCCCCCGCAATTACCTCTTGGCTGGCTACACCTTC	CASSPRNYLLAGYTF
TRBV11-2	once	TRBJ2-7	TRBD2	TGTGCCAGCAGCTTAGTAGGACTAGCGCCTACCTACGAGCAGTACTTC	CASSLVGLAPTYEQYF
TRBV7-9	once	TRBJ2-1	-	TGTGCCAGCAGCCCCGCACAGGGACTCCCGAGAGAGCAGTTCTTC	CASSPAQGLPREQFF
TRBV11-2	-	TRBJ1-4	-	TGTGCCAGCAGCGCCGAGGTCGCAACTAATGAAAAACTGTTTTTT	CASSAEVATNEKLFF
TRBV13	-	TRBJ2-7	TRBD1	TGTGCCAGCAGCCCCCCGCCCGGACAGGGGGCGATTGAGCAGTACTTC	CASSPPPGQGAIEQYF
TRBV6-1	-	TRBJ2-4	-	TGTGCCAGCAGCTTAAGGACCCTTCTTGGGGACATTCAGTACTTC	CASSLRTLLGDIQYF
TRBV6-5	-	TRBJ2-1	-	TGTGCCAGCAGTTATTCGGGGGATGAGCAGTTCTTC	CASSYSGDEQFF
TRBV5-1	-	TRBJ2-1	-	TGCGCCAGCAGCTCCGGGTATGAGCAGTTCTTC	CASSSGYEQFF
TRBV10-3	few	TRBJ2-5	-	TGTGCCATCAGTGAGTCTGTGACCCAGTACTTC	CAISESVTQYF
TRBV7-3	few	TRBJ2-1	TRBD2	TGTGCCAGCAGCTTGATAGCGGGAGGGACCAATGAGCAGTTCTTC	CASSLIAGGTNEQFF
TRBV4-2	-	TRBJ1-2	-	TGTGCCAGCAGCCAAGATGCGGACAGCTATGGCTACACCTTC	CASSQDADSYGYTF
TRBV6-5	-	TRBJ1-1	-	TGTGCCAGCTCCAGGTCGGGGAACACTGAAGCTTTCTTT	CASSRSGNTEAFF
TRBV7-8	-	TRBJ1-2	TRBD1	TGTGCCAGCAGCTTAGCGCCAGGGGGTGACTATGGCTACACCTTC	CASSLAPGGDYGYTF
TRBV4-1	-	TRBJ1-2	-	TGCGCCAGCAGCCAAGATGGGGCGCGCGGTGCGCGCTATGGCTACACCTTC	CASSQDGARGARYGYTF
TRBV4-2	-	TRBJ2-7	TRBD2	TGTGCCAGCAGCCAAGGTCACGGGAGGGCCTCCTACGAGCAGTACTTC	CASSQGHGRASYEQYF
TRBV7-2	-	TRBJ2-1	TRBD2	TGTGCCAGCAGCTGGCTAGCGGGAGAAACCTACAATGAGCAGTTCTTC	CASSWLAGETYNEQFF
TRBV19	-	TRBJ2-7	-	TGTGCCAGTAGTATCAGTCAAGTTGGTGCCTACGAGCAGTACTTC	CASSISQVGAYEQYF
TRBV4-3	-	TRBJ2-7	TRBD1	TGCGCCAGCAGCCAACTCGGACAGGGGAACTACGAGCAGTACTTC	CASSQLGQGNYEQYF
TRBV6-1	-	TRBJ2-7	-	TGTGCCAGCAGTGAATACCAGGGGAAATACGAGCAGTACTTC	CASSEYQGKYEQYF
TRBV9	-	TRBJ2-7	-	TGTGCCAGCAGCGTAGTCGGGGGCCACGAGCAGTACTTC	CASSVVGGHEQYF
TRBV7-6	-	TRBJ1-1	-	TGTGCCAGCAGCTTAGCCCCGACACGGAACACTGAAGCTTTCTTT	CASSLAPTRNTEAFF
TRBV10-3	-	TRBJ2-1	-	TGTGCCATCAGTGAGCTGGAACCTTCCTACAATGAGCAGTTCTTC	CAISELEPSYNEQFF
TRBV2	-	TRBJ1-3	TRBD1	TGTGCCACGTCCTCCGGACAGGGCTTACCTTCTGGAAACACCATATATTTT	CATSSGQGLPSGNTIYF
TRBV5-4	few	TRBJ2-7	-	TGTGCCAGCAGCTTGGCTACGGGGGCGGGCGACGAGCAGTACTTC	CASSLATGAGDEQYF
TRBV4-2	once	TRBJ1-2	-	TGTGCCAGCAGCCCCCAGGGGACCGGACAGAACTATGGCTACACCTTC	CASSPQGTGQNYGYTF
TRBV19	-	TRBJ1-1	-	TGTGCCAGTAGTATAGGATGGGGCGGCAGCCGGCGGACTGAAGCTTTCTTT	CASSIGWGGSRRTEAFF
TRBV7-6	few	TRBJ2-7	-	TGTGCCAGCAGCTTAGCGCGGGGTTCTTACGAGCAGTACTTC	CASSLARGSYEQYF
TRBV19	-	TRBJ1-1	TRBD1	TGTGCCAGTAGCAGGAGGTCGGGACAGGGCATGAACACTGAAGCTTTCTTT	CASSRRSGQGMNTEAFF
TRBV5-6	-	TRBJ2-7	TRBD1	TGTGCCAGCAGCCCCGGGACAGGGGGTACCTACGAGCAGTACTTC	CASSPGTGGTYEQYF
TRBV5-6	-	TRBJ2-3	-	TGTGCCAGCGGGTTGAGCACAGATACGCAGTATTTT	CASGLSTDTQYF
TRBV5-1	-	TRBJ2-1	TRBD2	TGCGCCAGCAGCCAGACTAGCGGGGTCTCCTACAATGAGCAGTTCTTC	CASSQTSGVSYNEQFF
TRBV7-2	-	TRBJ2-1	TRBD1	TGTGCCAGCACCTTAGGGGGCTCGGGCTCCTACAATGAGCAGTTCTTC	CASTLGGSGSYNEQFF
TRBV25-1	-	TRBJ1-5	-	TGTGCCAGCAGCGTCTTCAGGGAGGATCAGCCCCAGCATTTT	CASSVFREDQPQHF